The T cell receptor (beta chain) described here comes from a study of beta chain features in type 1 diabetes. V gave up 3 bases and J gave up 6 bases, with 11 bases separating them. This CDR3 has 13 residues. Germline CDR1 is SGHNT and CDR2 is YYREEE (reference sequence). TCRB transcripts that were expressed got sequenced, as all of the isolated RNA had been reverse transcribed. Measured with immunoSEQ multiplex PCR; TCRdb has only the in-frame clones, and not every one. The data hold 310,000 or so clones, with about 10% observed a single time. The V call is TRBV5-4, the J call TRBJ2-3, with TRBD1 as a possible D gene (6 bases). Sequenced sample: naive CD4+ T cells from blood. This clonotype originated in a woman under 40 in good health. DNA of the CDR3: TGTGCCAGCAGCTCACAGGGTTACGATACGCAGTATTTT. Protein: CASSSQGYDTQYF.